The rows below give T cell receptor beta chains drawn from one sample of a study of cytomegalovirus exposure and HLA in healthy donors. The assay was immunoSEQ multiplex PCR, and TCRdb's table has in-frame clones only and misses some. The data contain 65,000 to 90,000 clones, roughly four fifths of them seen just once; the ten biggest clones take up 1.9%. Source material: PBMCs. These receptors came from a man between 18 and 35 years old in good health and CMV-seronegative. CDR3s include the opening cysteine and the closing phenylalanine or tryptophan. D genes are given only for firm matches. For some rows the clone size is stated as once, few or many, or as a class when expanded; others skip it.

V gene,J gene,D gene,clone size,CDR3 DNA,CDR3 protein
TRBV7-9,TRBJ2-7,TRBD1,-,TGTGCCAGCAGCTTGGGGACAGCCTACGAGCAGTACTTC,CASSLGTAYEQYF
TRBV28,TRBJ2-1,-,-,TGTGCCAGCAATATAGTCAGGGGCCTCTCCTACAATGAGCAGTTCTTC,CASNIVRGLSYNEQFF
TRBV5-4,TRBJ1-1,TRBD1,-,TGTGCCAGCAGCCCCGGACAGGTGCGAGATGAAGCTTTCTTT,CASSPGQVRDEAFF
TRBV4-3,TRBJ2-5,TRBD1,-,TGCGCCAGCAGCCAAGCCGGCGCAGGGGGCTATGGACAAGAGACCCAGTACTTC,CASSQAGAGGYGQETQYF
TRBV30,TRBJ1-1,-,-,TGTGCCTGGAGTAGTGGAGACGCTGAAGCTTTCTTT,CAWSSGDAEAFF
TRBV9,TRBJ1-1,-,-,TGTGCCAGCAGCGTAGGACATCTCCTGAACACTGAAGCTTTCTTT,CASSVGHLLNTEAFF
TRBV14,TRBJ1-4,-,-,TGTGCCAGCAGCCAAGATCAACAGGGTTGGCCTTCTAATGAAAAACTGTTTTTT,CASSQDQQGWPSNEKLFF
TRBV19,TRBJ2-5,-,-,TGTGCCAGTAGTATAGGGGCAGAGACCCAGTACTTC,CASSIGAETQYF
TRBV30,TRBJ2-1,-,-,TGTGCCTGGAGTGTACATCTCAATGAGCAGTTCTTC,CAWSVHLNEQFF
TRBV6-4,TRBJ2-1,TRBD2,-,TGTGCCAGCAGCGATAACGTAGCGGGAGGGGGAAATGAGCAGTTCTTC,CASSDNVAGGGNEQFF
TRBV11-3,TRBJ2-7,-,-,TGTGCCAGCAGCTTCCAGGGCTCCTACGAGCAGTACTTC,CASSFQGSYEQYF
TRBV7-2,TRBJ1-6,TRBD1,-,TGTGCCAGCGTGCTCGACCCACAGGGGAATTCACCCCTCCACTTT,CASVLDPQGNSPLHF
TRBV6-6,TRBJ2-7,TRBD2,-,TGTGCCAGCAGTTACTTCCTAGCGGGGTTCTCCTACGAGCAGTACTTC,CASSYFLAGFSYEQYF
TRBV14,TRBJ1-1,TRBD1,once,TGTGCCAGCAGCCGGACGACAGGGTTGCCTGAAGCTTTCTTT,CASSRTTGLPEAFF
TRBV19,TRBJ1-1,-,-,TGTGCCAGTAAGGCTATTGACAGCCTGAACACTGAAGCTTTCTTT,CASKAIDSLNTEAFF
TRBV7-3,TRBJ1-2,TRBD1,-,TGTGCCAGCAGCTTACACCAGACAGGGGTTGGCTACACCTTC,CASSLHQTGVGYTF
TRBV6-5,TRBJ1-1,-,-,TGTGCCAGCAGTCCATTAGAGAACACTGAAGCTTTCTTT,CASSPLENTEAFF
TRBV7-9,TRBJ2-5,TRBD2,-,TGTGCCAGCAGCTCATTCGGGGGGTACCAAGAGACCCAGTACTTC,CASSSFGGYQETQYF
TRBV14,TRBJ2-3,TRBD1,-,TGTGCCAGCAGCCCGGACAGGGGGCCTTTAATTTGGGATACGCAGTATTTT,CASSPDRGPLIWDTQYF
TRBV5-1,TRBJ2-7,TRBD1,-,TGCGCCAGCAGCTTGCCAGATCGCCCGAGACAGGGCTCTAAGGAGCAGTACTTC,CASSLPDRPRQGSKEQYF
TRBV28,TRBJ2-7,-,-,TGTGCCAGCAGTTTCCCCGCCTACGAGCAGTACTTC,CASSFPAYEQYF
TRBV19,TRBJ2-2,-,-,TGTGCCAGTATTGCCCCGGCCGGGGAGCTGTTTTTT,CASIAPAGELFF
TRBV9,TRBJ2-1,TRBD2,-,TGTGCCAGCAGCCCCTCAGGACTAGCGGGAGCTGGGCAGTTCTTC,CASSPSGLAGAGQFF
TRBV7-6,TRBJ1-4,TRBD1,-,TGTGCCAGCAGCGTTAGGACAGGCCAAATGGGTGAAAAACTGTTTTTT,CASSVRTGQMGEKLFF
TRBV28,TRBJ1-2,TRBD1,once,TGTGCCAGCGGACGACAGGGTGTGTATGGCTACACCTTC,CASGRQGVYGYTF
TRBV6-1,TRBJ1-1,TRBD1,-,TGTGCCAGCAGGGCTACCTGGACAGGGAGTACTGAAGCTTTCTTT,CASRATWTGSTEAFF
TRBV5-5,TRBJ2-5,-,-,TGTGCCAGCCTATCAGGAGAGACCCAGTACTTC,CASLSGETQYF
TRBV7-3,TRBJ2-2,-,once,TGTGCCAGCACCCCGGGACACAACACCGGGGAGCTGTTTTTT,CASTPGHNTGELFF
TRBV4-3,TRBJ2-7,TRBD1,-,TGCGCCAGCAGCCAAGATGGAGGGACAGGGGGGTACGAGCAGTACTTC,CASSQDGGTGGYEQYF
TRBV28,TRBJ1-2,TRBD1,-,TGTGCCAGCAGTTTATTGAGACAGGGGAGGGGCTACACCTTC,CASSLLRQGRGYTF
TRBV5-1,TRBJ1-6,-,once,TGCGCCAGCAGCTTAGAGCAGGGGAATTCACCCCTCCACTTT,CASSLEQGNSPLHF
TRBV7-8,TRBJ2-1,TRBD2,-,TGTGCCAGCAGCGGTAGCGGGAGAGGGGACAATGAGCAGTTCTTC,CASSGSGRGDNEQFF
TRBV27,TRBJ2-3,-,-,TGTGCCAGCAGTTTACGGGGACAAGATACGCAGTATTTT,CASSLRGQDTQYF
TRBV6-1,TRBJ1-5,-,-,TGTGCCAGCAGTGAACCGGGAGGGAATAGCAATCAGCCCCAGCATTTT,CASSEPGGNSNQPQHF
TRBV30,TRBJ1-3,TRBD1,-,TGTGCCTGGAGTGTACTATTAGGGACAGCGTCCGGTGGAAACACCATATATTTT,CAWSVLLGTASGGNTIYF
TRBV6-5,TRBJ2-4,-,-,TGTGCCAGCAGTTACTCTAGCATGACAGTTAAAAACATTCAGTACTTC,CASSYSSMTVKNIQYF
TRBV19,TRBJ1-5,-,few,TGTGCCAGTAGTAGACCCTCCCGAGGAACTTGGGGCAATCAGCCCCAGCATTTT,CASSRPSRGTWGNQPQHF
TRBV15,TRBJ2-5,TRBD1,-,TGTGCCACCAACAGCCCCCGGGACAGGGACTTTGGGACCCAGTACTTC,CATNSPRDRDFGTQYF
TRBV28,TRBJ1-2,-,-,TGTGCCAGCAGTCTCCAGGGCGTTGGTGGCTACACCTTC,CASSLQGVGGYTF
TRBV29-1,TRBJ2-5,-,-,TGCAGCGGTCTCCGGACGGGGGAGACCCAGTACTTC,CSGLRTGETQYF
TRBV9,TRBJ1-1,TRBD1,-,TGTGCCAGCAGCGTAGATGTTTTGGGACAGGGTCGGTTCGCTGAAGCTTTCTTT,CASSVDVLGQGRFAEAFF
TRBV18,TRBJ2-7,-,-,TGTGCCAGCTCTCCCCCAGGGAATGAGCAGTACTTC,CASSPPGNEQYF
TRBV14,TRBJ2-1,TRBD2,-,TGTGCCAGCAGCCAAGATCGGGGGACTAGCCCTTACAATGAGCAGTTCTTC,CASSQDRGTSPYNEQFF
TRBV7-9,TRBJ1-2,TRBD1,-,TGTGCCAGCAGCTTTGTCAGGGGGTATGGCTACACCTTC,CASSFVRGYGYTF
TRBV9,TRBJ2-1,TRBD1,-,TGTGCCAGCAGCGTCCAGGGGGCTAGGTACAATGAGCAGTTCTTC,CASSVQGARYNEQFF
TRBV28,TRBJ2-7,TRBD2,once,TGTGCCAGCAGTTTAGGTATAGCGGGAGCCCCCTACGAGCAGTACTTC,CASSLGIAGAPYEQYF
TRBV6-5,TRBJ2-3,TRBD2,-,TGTGCCAGCAGTTACCGGGGGGGTATGAGCACAGATACGCAGTATTTT,CASSYRGGMSTDTQYF
TRBV5-1,TRBJ1-1,-,-,TGCGCCAGCAGCGTGCCCGTTGGGGGCCCTCGGGACACTGAAGCTTTCTTT,CASSVPVGGPRDTEAFF
TRBV7-9,TRBJ1-5,-,-,TGTGCCAGCAGCTTAGGGCCGGGTCAGCCCCAGCATTTT,CASSLGPGQPQHF
TRBV28,TRBJ2-2,-,-,TGTGCCAGCAGTTTACCTGAGGACGGGAGTTCGAACACCGGGGAGCTGTTTTTT,CASSLPEDGSSNTGELFF
TRBV7-6,TRBJ2-5,-,-,TGTGCCAGCAGCTCCCCTCCAGGGACCCAGTACTTC,CASSSPPGTQYF
TRBV30,TRBJ2-3,-,-,TGTGCCTTCATCTCGACTAGTAAAATCACAGATACGCAGTATTTT,CAFISTSKITDTQYF
TRBV5-6,TRBJ1-6,TRBD1,-,TGTGCCAGCAGCTTGATACAGGGGAGCTCCTATAATTCACCCCTCCACTTT,CASSLIQGSSYNSPLHF